This TCR beta chain was sequenced during a study of T-cell reconstitution after alpha-beta-depleted transplantation in children. As concerns this clonotype: Its antigen is not identified.

Preparation of the TCRbeta library was carried out with unique molecular identifiers. TCRdb re-called the PCR reads with MiXCR, one entry per CDR3 protein. The table shows around 94,000 distinct CDR3 sequences, with around 5.9% occurring only once. V was shortened by 5 bases and J by 2 bases, with 9 bases between the two germline ends. Germline CDR1 GTSNPN, CDR2 SVGIG (reference sequence). There are 12 residues in the CDR3. Study-level results: Newly produced T cells mostly accounted for T-cell counts and diversity one year post-transplant. TCRbeta diversity was high at day 60 in some patients (a result of surviving recipient T cells and thymic progenitors). Several hundred rapidly expanded clones from non-depleted graft cells reportedly supplied alpha-beta T cells about two months post-transplant.

The rearrangement joins TRBV30 to TRBJ2-5, with TRBD1 as a possible D gene (5 bases). The source of this sequence is a female patient aged 2 to 10 who had a stem cell transplant for Fanconi anemia, so the T cells may come from the graft donor. Source: PBMCs, mostly from graft donor cells, taken 60 days after TCRalphabeta/CD19-depleted stem cell transplant. The CDR3 DNA follows: TGTGCCTGGCACAGGAAACAAGAGACCCAGTACTTC. Its protein product is CAWHRKQETQYF.